These 7 T cell receptor beta chains were sequenced from one sample in a study of T cell responses to AZD1222 COVID-19 vaccine. The method was immunoSEQ multiplex PCR; TCRdb's version includes in-frame clones alone and lacks a portion of them. The data show about 60,000 clones, approximately 85% seen once. Sequences were derived from peripheral blood, sampled on day 0 of AZD1222 vaccination. The receptors stem from an adult in good health.

This chain joins TRBV11-2 and TRBJ1-6; D is unclear. Trimming stripped 5 bases from V and 6 bases from J, with 8 bases between. The germline CDR1 and CDR2 sequences are SGHAT and FQNNGV. This CDR3 spans 13 amino acids. This chain's CDR3 is CASSDRTNSPLHF. The CDR3 DNA reads as TGTGCCAGCAGCGACCGGACTAATTCACCCCTCCACTTT.

This clone appeared a single time. The chain is built from TRBV5-4 and TRBJ2-7, with 8 positions matching TRBD2. There are 16 residues in the CDR3. In germline, CDR1 is SGHNT, CDR2 YYREEE (reference sequence). V trimming: 0 bases; J trimming: 5 bases; junction bases outside the gene matches: 10. The chain's CDR3 is CASSLAPSGGYHEQYF. The CDR3 nucleotides read TGTGCCAGCAGCTTGGCCCCGAGCGGGGGTTACCACGAGCAGTACTTC.

This clone was observed once. The chain combines TRBV30 with TRBJ1-5, with D perhaps matching TRBD1 (6 bases). The germline V gene has CDR1 GTSNPN and CDR2 SVGIG (reference sequence). V was cut by 3 bases and J by 9 bases, with 18 bases left in between. This CDR3 is built from 14 residues. CDR3 sequence reads: CAWRSGQSSGPQHF. The CDR3 DNA follows: TGTGCCTGGAGATCAGGACAGAGCTCCGGGCCCCAGCATTTT. Filled out from reference TRBV30 and TRBJ1-5, the complete variable domain reads SQTIHQWPATLVQPVGSPLSLECTVEGTSNPNLYWYRQAAGRGLQLLFYSVGIGQISSEVPQNLSASRPQDRQFILSSKKLLLSDSGFYLCAWRSGQSSGPQHFGDGTRLSIL.

The chain links TRBV12-5 to TRBJ2-2, with D perhaps matching TRBD1 (6 bases). The V and J ends lost 7 bases and 7 bases respectively, with 16 bases between them. Germline CDR1 is LGHNT and CDR2 is FRNRAP. This CDR3 contains 14 residues. CDR3 in DNA: TGTGCTAGTGCCTCAGGGGTAATCGGCGGGGAGCTGTTTTTT. Amino acid sequence: CASASGVIGGELFF.

The rearrangement joins TRBV10-1 to TRBJ2-6; TRBD1 aligns across 8 bases. The CDR3 runs 17 residues. Germline CDR1 reads WNHNN; CDR2 reads SYGVQD (reference sequence). The J segment lost 7 bases and the V segment lost 8 bases, leaving 16 bases of the junction unmatched. The CDR3 coding sequence is TGCGCCAGCCTTTCGCCAGGCAGGGGGCGATGTGCCAACGTCCTGACTTTC. Protein product: CASLSPGRGRCANVLTF.

CDR3: CASSDVGRISYEQYF. The CDR3 bases are TGTGCCAGCAGTGATGTAGGCAGAATATCCTACGAGCAGTACTTC. The rearrangement links TRBV6-1 to TRBJ2-7; D gene ambiguous. The CDR3 sequence is 15 residues long. The ends were cut back, 3 bases at V and 1 base at J, with 13 bases in the middle. The germline V gene has CDR1 MNHNS and CDR2 SASEGT.

V gene TRBV10-1 combines with J gene TRBJ1-3, with unresolved D. Germline lookup yields CDR1 WNHNN and CDR2 SYGVQD (reference sequence). The CDR3 runs to 11 residues. Trimming shortened V by 6 bases and J by 4 bases, and 4 bases separated the two germline ends. This CDR3 reads CASRRGNTIYF. CDR3 sequence (DNA): TGCGCCAGCAGACGGGGAAACACCATATATTTT.